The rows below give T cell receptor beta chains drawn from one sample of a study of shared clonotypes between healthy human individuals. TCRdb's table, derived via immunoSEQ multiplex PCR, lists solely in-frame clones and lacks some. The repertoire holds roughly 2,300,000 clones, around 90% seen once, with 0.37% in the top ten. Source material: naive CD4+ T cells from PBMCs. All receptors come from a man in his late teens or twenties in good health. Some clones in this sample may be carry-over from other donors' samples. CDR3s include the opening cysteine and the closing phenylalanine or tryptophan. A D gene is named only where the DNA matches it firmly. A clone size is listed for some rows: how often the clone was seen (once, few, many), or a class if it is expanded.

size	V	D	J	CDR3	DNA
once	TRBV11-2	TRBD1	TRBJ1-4	CASRAGTGNEKLFF	TGTGCCAGCAGGGCAGGGACAGGGAATGAAAAACTGTTTTTT
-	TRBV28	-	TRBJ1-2	CASSLSGPYGYTF	TGTGCCAGCAGTTTATCAGGTCCCTATGGCTACACCTTC
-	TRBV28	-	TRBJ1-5	CASSSHQGYQPQHF	TGTGCCAGCAGTTCACACCAGGGGTATCAGCCCCAGCATTTT
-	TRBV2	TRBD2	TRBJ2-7	CASSGGLAYYEQYF	TGTGCCAGCTCTGGGGGACTAGCTTACTACGAGCAGTACTTC
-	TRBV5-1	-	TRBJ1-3	CASSSTSGNTIYF	TGCGCCAGCAGCTCGACGTCAGGAAACACCATATATTTT
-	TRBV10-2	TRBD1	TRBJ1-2	CASSESGSIDRGTNYGYTF	TGCGCCAGCAGTGAGTCGGGGAGTATTGACAGGGGGACCAACTATGGCTACACCTTC
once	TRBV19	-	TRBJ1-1	CASSIMIPRTEAFF	TGTGCCAGTAGTATAATGATACCGCGAACTGAAGCTTTCTTT
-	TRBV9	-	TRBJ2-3	CASSERPGGDTQYF	TGTGCCAGCAGCGAGCGCCCAGGAGGCGATACGCAGTATTTT
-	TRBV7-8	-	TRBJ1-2	CASSLDLARSNYGYTF	TGTGCCAGCAGCTTAGACTTGGCCAGATCTAACTATGGCTACACCTTC
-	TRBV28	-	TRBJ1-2	CASSDDSLGGRGYTF	TGTGCCAGCAGTGACGACAGCCTGGGAGGTCGGGGCTACACCTTC
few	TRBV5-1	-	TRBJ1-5	CASRAGGNQPQHF	TGCGCCAGCCGGGCAGGGGGCAATCAGCCCCAGCATTTT
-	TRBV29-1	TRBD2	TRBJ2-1	CSVLGLADSYNEQFF	TGCAGCGTTCTCGGACTAGCGGACTCCTACAATGAGCAGTTCTTC
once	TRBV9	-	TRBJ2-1	CASSLRTFFDEQFF	TGTGCCAGCAGCCTGCGGACCTTTTTCGACGAGCAGTTCTTC
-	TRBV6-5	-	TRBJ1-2	CASSYGGNYGYTF	TGTGCCAGCAGTTACGGTGGTAACTATGGCTACACCTTC
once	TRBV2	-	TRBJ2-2	CASSSGHTNTGELFF	TGTGCCAGCAGTTCGGGACACACCAACACCGGGGAGCTGTTTTTT
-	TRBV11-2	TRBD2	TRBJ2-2	CASSLGLAGYTGELFF	TGTGCCAGCAGCTTAGGACTAGCGGGATACACCGGGGAGCTGTTTTTT
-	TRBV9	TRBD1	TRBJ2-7	CASSPRTGAYEQYF	TGTGCCAGCAGCCCGCGGACAGGGGCGTACGAGCAGTACTTC
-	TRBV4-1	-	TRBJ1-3	CASSPITGVSGNTIYF	TGCGCCAGCAGCCCTATTACTGGGGTCTCTGGAAACACCATATATTTT
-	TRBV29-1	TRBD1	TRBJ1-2	CSVGGTGKVYTF	TGCAGCGTTGGTGGGACAGGGAAAGTCTACACCTTC
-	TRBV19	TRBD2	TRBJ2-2	CASRLGPLAGVAGELFF	TGTGCCAGTAGGCTGGGACCGCTAGCGGGAGTGGCCGGGGAGCTGTTTTTT
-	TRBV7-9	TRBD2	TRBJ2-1	CASSPGASGRSYNEQFF	TGTGCCAGCAGCCCCGGGGCTAGCGGGCGCTCCTACAATGAGCAGTTCTTC